Detailed here is one TCR beta chain. Its antigen has not been determined. Per-nucleotide qualities are absent, and no much larger clonotype sits a single base away. The CDR3, cysteine through phenylalanine, is 12 amino acids long. The read is trimmed to its CDR3 DNA, 36 bases read in frame from base 1. According to the germline V gene, CDR1 reads SGHTA and CDR2 reads FQGNSA. V loses 5 bases of germline sequence and J loses 3 bases, and the interval between the two ends is 8 bases. The library was built by means of RT-PCR. These reads were obtained on an Illumina HiSeq 2500. Using fastp at Q25 and MiXCR, TCRdb reprocessed the public reads and kept productive beta chains. CDR3 protein duplicates are merged, each entry listing the most common genes and DNA. The sample yields roughly 160,000 distinct CDR3 sequences; roughly 11% were counted once. Approximately 13% of the sample goes to the ten largest clones.

The sample comes from a study of response to subunit inactivated influenza vaccine (dated by TCRdb to the late 2010s). Regarding the complete study: To follow how T cells responded to a trivalent subunit inactivated influenza vaccine, the researchers relied on deep quantitative profiling of the T cell receptor repertoire. Study-wide findings and limitations: The authors proposed that each seasonal influenza vaccination may bring in only a limited number of new T cells.

The time point tag for this specimen amounts to: approximately 45 days after influenza vaccine administration. Specimen: non-naive T cells sorted from PBMCs, collected 40 to 50 days after vaccination. The cell subset or site label corresponds to: memory T cell fraction. The receptor was isolated from a man between 50 and 59 years old who received an inactivated influenza vaccine. Donor details come from another sample of the same person, matched by shared clones. Recombination connected TRBV7-2 to TRBJ2-7, with no confidently assigned D gene. CDR3 region: CASSAANYEQYF. The nucleotide sequence is TGTGCCAGCAGCGCTGCAAACTACGAGCAGTACTTC.